This record covers a single T cell receptor beta chain. The CDR3 is 11 amino acids. V lost 2 bases to trimming and J lost 5 bases, with 3 bases between them. The V gene's germline CDR1 is MNHEY and CDR2 SVGEGT. The sample comes from a study of blood T cell repertoires in COVID-19. Overall study: The cDNA or gDNA used as material had been derived from T cells, B-cell-depleted T cells, or PBMCs.

Sequencing used immunoSEQ multiplex PCR; TCRdb keeps in-frame clones, though not all of them. The table includes around 460,000 clones, around 90% detected once. This clonotype was sampled from a man aged 18 to 30 with COVID-19, enrolled during active disease. The source material was peripheral blood. V is TRBV6-2 or TRBV6-3 and J is TRBJ2-5; D not certain. The DNA for the CDR3 is TGTGCCAGCAGTTACGCGGAGACCCAGTACTTC. It codes for CASSYAETQYF.